These T cell receptor beta chains were read from a single sample in a study of T cells in Graves' hyperthyroidism and ophthalmopathy. From the multiplex PCR reads, TCRdb called clonotypes with MiXCR, one entry per CDR3 protein. The sample carries fewer than 350,000 distinct CDR3 sequences, 15% to 20% recorded once. Sequencing input: blood. The receptors were gathered from a woman between 40 and 55 years old with Graves' ophthalmopathy. CDR3s include the opening cysteine and the closing phenylalanine or tryptophan. Each record gives: J gene, clone size, D gene, V gene, CDR3 DNA, CDR3 protein. D genes are given only for firm matches. A clone size is listed for some rows: how often the clone was seen (once, few, many), or a class if it is expanded.

j_call: TRBJ1-3
clone_size: many
d_call: TRBD1
v_call: TRBV5-1
cdr3_nt: TGCGCCAGCAGTCTGACAGGGGATGGAAACACCATATATTTT
cdr3_aa: CASSLTGDGNTIYF

j_call: TRBJ2-7
clone_size: many
d_call: -
v_call: TRBV20-1
cdr3_nt: TGCAGTGCTAGGAAGGGTACCTACGAGCAGTACTTC
cdr3_aa: CSARKGTYEQYF

j_call: TRBJ1-2
clone_size: -
d_call: -
v_call: TRBV10-3
cdr3_nt: TGTGCCATCAGTGAAGGCGGCTATGGCTACACCTTC
cdr3_aa: CAISEGGYGYTF

j_call: TRBJ2-7
clone_size: -
d_call: TRBD2
v_call: TRBV6-9
cdr3_nt: TGTGCCAGCAGGATTCTAGCGGGGGGACCCTACGAGCAGTACTTC
cdr3_aa: CASRILAGGPYEQYF

j_call: TRBJ1-3
clone_size: many
d_call: -
v_call: TRBV11-1
cdr3_nt: TGTGCCAGCAGCTTACTATTGGGGGGCAACGGAAACACCATATATTTT
cdr3_aa: CASSLLLGGNGNTIYF

j_call: TRBJ1-2
clone_size: many
d_call: TRBD1
v_call: TRBV30
cdr3_nt: TGTGCCCGTGAGGGGGCAAACTATGGCTACACCTTC
cdr3_aa: CAREGANYGYTF

j_call: TRBJ1-1
clone_size: -
d_call: -
v_call: TRBV6-1
cdr3_nt: TGTGCCAGCAGGGGACTGGGAGCGAACACTGAAGCTTTCTTT
cdr3_aa: CASRGLGANTEAFF

j_call: TRBJ1-1
clone_size: few
d_call: -
v_call: TRBV5-1
cdr3_nt: TGCGCCAGCAGCGCCACAGGGATCACTGAAGCTTTCTTT
cdr3_aa: CASSATGITEAFF

j_call: TRBJ2-6
clone_size: many
d_call: TRBD1
v_call: TRBV7-9
cdr3_nt: TGTGCCAGCAGCTTTGGAGGGACAGGGGCTGGGGCCAACGTCCTGACTTTC
cdr3_aa: CASSFGGTGAGANVLTF

j_call: TRBJ2-6
clone_size: -
d_call: TRBD1
v_call: TRBV5-1
cdr3_nt: TGCGCCAGCAGCTTGGATCCGACAGGGGGCGGTGGGGCCAACGTCCTGACTTTC
cdr3_aa: CASSLDPTGGGGANVLTF

j_call: TRBJ2-5
clone_size: many
d_call: TRBD1
v_call: TRBV19
cdr3_nt: TGTGCCAGTAGTTCGATAACAGGGGGCCAAGAGACCCAGTACTTC
cdr3_aa: CASSSITGGQETQYF

j_call: TRBJ2-7
clone_size: many
d_call: TRBD1
v_call: TRBV4-2
cdr3_nt: TGTGCCAGCAGCCAAGATCAGACAGGGGGCTACGAGCAGTACTTC
cdr3_aa: CASSQDQTGGYEQYF

j_call: TRBJ1-5
clone_size: -
d_call: -
v_call: TRBV6-1
cdr3_nt: TGTGCCAGCAGTGTCCAGGATTATAGCAATCAGCCCCAGCGTTTT
cdr3_aa: CASSVQDYSNQPQRF

j_call: TRBJ2-7
clone_size: many
d_call: -
v_call: TRBV7-9
cdr3_nt: TGTGCCAGCAGCTTAAGTGCAGCGCAGGAGCAGTACTTC
cdr3_aa: CASSLSAAQEQYF

j_call: TRBJ1-1
clone_size: few
d_call: -
v_call: TRBV3-1
cdr3_nt: TGTGCCAGCAGCTGGAGGGAGGGAACGAAGACTTTCTTT
cdr3_aa: CASSWREGTKTFF

j_call: TRBJ1-2
clone_size: many
d_call: TRBD1
v_call: TRBV3-1
cdr3_nt: TGTGCCAGCAGCCAAAACAGGGGCTATGGCTACACCTTC
cdr3_aa: CASSQNRGYGYTF

j_call: TRBJ2-2
clone_size: many
d_call: TRBD2
v_call: TRBV7-3
cdr3_nt: TGTGCCAGCAGCAGACTAGCGCCAGTGACGAACACCGGGGAGCTGTTTTTT
cdr3_aa: CASSRLAPVTNTGELFF

j_call: TRBJ1-2
clone_size: many
d_call: TRBD1
v_call: TRBV28
cdr3_nt: TGTGCCAGCAGTTTTTTGCTAGATCGGACAGGGGATTTCGGCTACACCTTC
cdr3_aa: CASSFLLDRTGDFGYTF

j_call: TRBJ2-7
clone_size: -
d_call: -
v_call: TRBV10-3
cdr3_nt: TGTGCCATCAGTGTTGATGCCTACGAGCAGTACTTC
cdr3_aa: CAISVDAYEQYF

j_call: TRBJ2-5
clone_size: many
d_call: -
v_call: TRBV10-2
cdr3_nt: TGCGCCAGCAGTGAGTCTGGGCCCCAGTACTTC
cdr3_aa: CASSESGPQYF

j_call: TRBJ2-7
clone_size: many
d_call: -
v_call: TRBV29-1
cdr3_nt: TGCAGCGTTGGGGGCGGGCTGAGCTCCTACGAGCAGTACTTC
cdr3_aa: CSVGGGLSSYEQYF

j_call: TRBJ2-2
clone_size: many
d_call: TRBD2
v_call: TRBV29-1
cdr3_nt: TGCAGCGTTCTAGCGGGAGGGCCCGGGGAGCTGTTTTTT
cdr3_aa: CSVLAGGPGELFF